This T cell receptor (beta chain) was sequenced for a study of neurological immune-mediated disorders. Whole-study findings and limits: The level of TCR clonal expansion was highest in patients with HTLV-1-associated myelopathy and lowest in multiple sclerosis, where it fell below the level seen in healthy controls. Phylogenetic grouping assigned the repertoires of 18 of 34 multiple sclerosis patients to a single related-CDR3 cluster, representing a possible signature.

This clonotype was seen at least ten times. What it binds is unknown. Synthesis of cDNA used 5'RACE (with 10-nucleotide random UMIs). MiXCR, run by TCRdb on the 5' RACE reads, gives a single entry per CDR3 protein. The repertoire includes more than 40,000 distinct CDR3 sequences, around 2.9% of them detected once, and about 14% sits in the top ten. Unsorted libraries came from 2 million PBMCs stored at -80 °C. Looked up from germline, CDR1 is SEHNR and CDR2 is FQNEAQ (reference sequence). The length of the CDR3 is 17 residues. V lost 0 bases, J lost 2 bases, and 11 bases lay in between. The chain is built from TRBV7-9 and TRBJ2-6; D remains ambiguous. The origin of this receptor is a woman aged 50 to 60 with multiple sclerosis. Sample: PBMCs. As DNA, the CDR3 is TGTGCCAGCAGCTTAGCTGTGGGAAAACCTGGGGCCAACGTCCTGACTTTC. This gives the protein CASSLAVGKPGANVLTF.